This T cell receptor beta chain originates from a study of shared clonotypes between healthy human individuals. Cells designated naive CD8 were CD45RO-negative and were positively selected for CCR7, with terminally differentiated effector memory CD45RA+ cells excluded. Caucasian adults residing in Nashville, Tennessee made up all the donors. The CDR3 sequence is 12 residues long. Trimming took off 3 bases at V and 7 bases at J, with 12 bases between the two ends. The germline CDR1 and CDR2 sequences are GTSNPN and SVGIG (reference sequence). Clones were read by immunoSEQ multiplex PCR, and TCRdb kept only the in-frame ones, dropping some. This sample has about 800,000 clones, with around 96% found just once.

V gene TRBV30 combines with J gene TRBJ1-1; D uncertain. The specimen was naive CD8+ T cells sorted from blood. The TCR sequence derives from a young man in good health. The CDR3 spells CAWSDDRREAFF. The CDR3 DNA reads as TGTGCCTGGAGCGATGACCGCCGTGAAGCTTTCTTT. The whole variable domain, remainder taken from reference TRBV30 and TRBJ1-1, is SQTIHQWPATLVQPVGSPLSLECTVEGTSNPNLYWYRQAAGRGLQLLFYSVGIGQISSEVPQNLSASRPQDRQFILSSKKLLLSDSGFYLCAWSDDRREAFFGQGTRLTVV.